Detailed here is one T cell receptor beta chain. This clonotype was observed at least ten times. The target of this receptor is not known. It has no much larger one-base neighbor in the sample; base qualities were not kept. This entry comes from a study of blood T cells in healthy people across ages (dated by TCRdb to between 2014 and 2017). Context from the whole study: In model experiments, template switching captured about one uniquely barcoded TCR beta cDNA molecule for every two T cells. The study measured age-related changes in TCR beta repertoire diversity using deep sequencing normalized with unique cDNA molecular identifiers. Donors were grouped into four age groups: young (average approximately 15 years), middle-aged (roughly 37), aged (about 60) and long-lived (over 80). To avoid experimental bias, donors of different ages were distributed randomly across sequencing lanes. The study analyzed two additional independent replicas of 1 million unique cDNA reads from the same blood draw for two donors, one aged 18 to 29 and one aged 80 or older.

Looking up the germline V gene yields CDR1 KGHSH and CDR2 LQKENI. V gives up 6 bases and J gives up 0 bases, and the segment between their germline ends measures 10 bases. The CDR3 covers 14 residues, taking in both the cysteine and the phenylalanine. The CDR3 DNA has 42 bases and is translated from base 1. Study-level results and caveats: Estimates of total diversity based on one million sequenced T cells were regarded as lower bounds and as underestimates. The percentage of naive T cells measured by flow cytometry correlated strongly with observed TCR beta diversity. Compared with the aged group, the long-lived group had more naive CD4+ T cells, fewer expanded clones and increased TCR diversity, suggesting age selection. Conclusive comparison of naive and antigen-experienced compartments was prevented by the profiling of bulk unsorted PBMCs. Observed TCR beta diversity per million T cells fell roughly linearly with age, and a significant reduction was already apparent by age about 43. The CMV infection status of donors was not known, potentially confounding age-related changes in expanded clonotypes.

The approximately 40 donors, aged about 6 to 95 years, were systemically healthy Caucasian individuals from Russia. Each donor gave about 11 milliliters of peripheral blood, drawn into EDTA-treated Vacutainer tubes. Ficoll-Paque density-gradient centrifugation was used to isolate PBMCs, with at least 6.5 million per sample. Total RNA, at least 6 micrograms per sample, was extracted from PBMCs with Trizol reagent. For every donor, an aliquot of PBMCs went through flow cytometry to measure the percentages of naive CD45RAhigh/CD27high T cells. Library preparation used 5' RACE. A second about 7 to 11 cycle PCR used a sample-barcoded 5' primer and a J-beta primer mix. A unique molecular identifier was introduced onto each TCR beta cDNA molecule by a template-switch 5' adaptor carrying 12 random nucleotides. Each sample yielded at least 3 million CDR3-containing paired-end reads. All of the RNA was converted into first-strand cDNA using the Mint cDNA synthesis kit, with a TRBC-specific oligonucleotide serving as the primer. Following uracil-DNA glycosylase treatment, all cDNA underwent a first 18-cycle PCR with the universal primers M1SS and BC2_uni_R. The original methods were these. For normalization, 1 million high-quality reads, each with a distinct molecular identifier, were randomly selected from each sample. Reads with shared molecular identifiers were discarded instead of being binned into consensus sequences. MiTCR, with a Q25 quality threshold and the strictest error-elimination algorithm, was used for CDR3 identification, clonotype clustering and error correction. Lower-bound total TCR beta diversity was estimated with a nonparametric unseen species model using Euler transformation. Using fastp at Q25 and MiXCR, TCRdb reprocessed the public reads and kept productive beta chains. Under each unique CDR3 protein, matching rows form one entry showing the most common genes and DNA. It is TCRdb's table, rather than the study itself, that gives the V and J calls and clone size. The sample table shows fewer than 2,000,000 distinct CDR3 sequences, and 30% to 40% are seen once. The ten largest make up about 23% of the sample.

This clonotype was obtained from a human donor in good health. Sequencing input: blood. The chain is made from TRBV18 and TRBJ2-3; the D gene is perhaps TRBD2, on 5 matching bases. This receptor has the CDR3 CASSPSGSTDTQYF. The DNA sequence is given as TGTGCCAGCTCCCCCAGCGGTAGCACAGATACGCAGTATTTT.